This TCR beta chain stems from a study of shared clonotypes between healthy human individuals. Data came from immunoSEQ multiplex PCR; TCRdb stores just in-frame clones and leaves some out. The sample holds some 660,000 clones, about three quarters seen once. The CDR3 spans 14 residues. The V segment lost 1 base and the J segment 7 bases; nucleotides outside the gene matches: 6. Germline values: CDR1 LNHNV, CDR2 YYDKDF (reference sequence). The specimen sequenced was memory CD4+ T cells sorted from blood. Subset reported: CD45RA-negative fraction. The receptor was isolated from a woman aged 25 to 39 in good health. This sequence joins TRBV15 and TRBJ1-1, with 7 positions matching TRBD1. DNA for the CDR3: TGTGCCACCAGCAGAGGGGACAGCGCCTATGAAGCTTTCTTT. Translated: CATSRGDSAYEAFF.